Sequencing of this T cell receptor beta chain was carried out in a study of cytomegalovirus exposure and HLA in healthy donors (dated by TCRdb to about 2017). For the wider study: An earlier analysis of several hundred of the donors reported about 250 Gb of sequence data and roughly 110 million unique TCR beta sequences from approximately 180 million T cells. To decide whether each TCR beta V gene segment behaved as functional or pseudogenic, an earlier analysis of several hundred of the donors relied on high-throughput TCR beta sequencing. Along with the approximately 600-subject first cohort, a separate validation cohort of some 130 different subjects was used. Among the roughly 410 genotyped donors, approximately 81% belonged to the genetic ancestry cluster associated with self-reported Caucasian donors. A later analysis re-analyzed previously published TCR beta repertoires from 550 to 700 donors and added high-resolution HLA genotyping to study TCR occurrence patterns. The number of typed donors differed by locus: about 620-640 for A, B, C, DRB1 and DQB1; 500 to 550 for DQA1; approximately 610 for DPA1; and some 470 for DPB1. Roughly 5 DR-DQ haplotypes were handled as single units for association and clustering, since linkage in the cohort was strong. High-throughput TCR immunosequencing, statistical association of individual TCRs with disease status, and machine learning were combined to predict cytomegalovirus infection status. The study profiled the T cell repertoires of approximately 700 subjects by immunosequencing and related them to cytomegalovirus serostatus. A later genetic analysis took genome-wide SNP genotypes for about 55% of the 666 donors and used that subset as a discovery cohort. An early release covering more than 500 HLA-typed donors comprised 300 to 350 gigabases of sequencing data and approximately 80 million unique TCR sequences. Class I and class II HLA loci were covered by the typing at four-digit resolution. Across around 400 genotyped donors of the cohort, an average of roughly 230,000 unique TCR beta nucleotide sequences per donor were sequenced, and roughly 18% of those sequences were non-productive. Every repertoire in the discovery cohort had been generated on one and the same sequencing platform. Donor age, sex, ethnicity and CMV serostatus were compiled together with the repertoire data. In the later analysis, no new phenotypic data were used to find candidate immune exposures; instead, reliance was placed on TCR beta sequences and their occurrence across donors. The study aimed to test whether signatures of past pathogen exposure could be identified by cataloging public T cell receptors.

CDR1 and CDR2, per the germline V gene, are SQVTM and ANQGSEA. From the cysteine through the phenylalanine, the CDR3 covers 13 amino acids. Only the CDR3 part of the read is kept: 39 bases, read in frame from the first base. Trimming accounts for 8 bases at V and 4 bases at J, while the number of junction bases matched to no gene is 10. General study outcomes and caveats: The classifier was reported to diagnose cytomegalovirus status with high specificity and sensitivity in both the original cohort and the validation cohort. A few of the identified cytomegalovirus-associated TCR beta chains were confirmed in vitro to be specific for cytomegalovirus antigens. A later genetic analysis associated a missense DCLRE1C variant with V-gene and J-gene trimming of TCR beta chains, and an independent cohort replicated the association. The sequencing pipeline was judged likely to have produced a cluster of highly shared sequence variants as a technical artifact. Most TCR sequences were seen in very few donors, while some public TCRs were found in many individuals. Compared with the 666-donor mean, donors in an Asian-associated ancestry cluster had fewer N-insertions in productive TCRs, according to a later genetic analysis. A later analysis found that TCR association rates varied across HLA loci, with DRB1 alleles showing the most associated TCRs and HLA-C alleles the fewest. Because counts were too low, approximately 15 rarely observed V segments, including chromosome 9 orphons, were excluded from the earlier analysis of under 650 of the donors. Because some donors lacked HLA typing at each locus, the association tests relied only on the typed subset. The presence/absence analyses assumed that sequencing depth was roughly uniform across donors, and that assumption may not be true. According to the authors, the approach could potentially be generalized to other disease states and immunological phenotypes. Linkage disequilibrium might explain the correlated functional status among segregating V segments, but an unknown experimental factor could not be ruled out. The cohort was sequenced for TCR beta chains only, and without alpha or paired-chain data the features that could be detected were limited. At a false discovery rate of 0.05, a later analysis linked roughly 17,000 TCR beta sequences to specific HLA alleles. In the study, about 150 TCR beta chains were listed as associated with cytomegalovirus. An earlier analysis of approximately 600 of the donors showed that most TCR beta V segments appeared in productive rearrangements either about 87% or about 30% of the time, which broadly matched IMGT annotations. When HLA alleles, especially DR and DQ, strongly co-occurred, TCR associations were difficult to assign to individual alleles. Several of the top co-occurrence clusters appeared to be linked to parvovirus B19, influenza, CMV and Epstein-Barr virus, according to a later analysis. CMV serostatus was the only immune exposure information available for the cohort. Most CMV-associated TCR beta chains appeared to be HLA-restricted in a later analysis, and the HLA associations seemed to be driven largely by CMV exposure. Because the 87-base-pair reads could not distinguish some IMGT-functional V segments, including TRBV6-2 and TRBV6-3, those segments were excluded. A further reported finding was that TCR beta sequences accurately predicted the HLA-A and HLA-B alleles for most subjects in the first cohort. In a later analysis, HLA-associated TCR beta chains were found to be more clonally expanded and to have lower generation probabilities than equally common non-associated chains.

The cohort consisted of fewer than 700 healthy bone marrow donors. Cohort members were all nominally healthy when sampled, although unrecorded immune exposures were likely present. The donor was CMV seronegative and belonged to the group of 350 to 400 seronegative cohort members. A peripheral blood sample was provided by each donor, and peripheral blood mononuclear cells were used for TCR beta sequencing. The Qiagen DNeasy Blood Extraction Kit was used to extract genomic DNA from the blood cell samples. The library relied on the immunoSEQ multiplex PCR assay. For the multiplex PCR, a mixture combining 60 forward primers for TCR Vbeta segments and 13 reverse primers for TCR Jbeta segments was used. The CDR3 region of rearranged TCR beta genes was amplified from genomic DNA by a multiplex PCR assay. The Illumina HiSeq System was used to sequence the amplified TCR beta libraries as 87-base-pair reads. In the original analysis: Across the 500 to 850 repertoires, a later analysis counted roughly 77 million unique TCR beta chains, some 11 million of which were shared by at least two donors. To remove PCR and sequencing errors, raw reads were error-corrected and collapsed into unique sequences using a nearest-neighbor algorithm that merged closely related sequences. V, D and J gene segments were assigned by aligning CDR3 sequences to IMGT reference sequences. Each retained sequence needed at least a six-nucleotide match to both a V gene segment and a J gene segment. Rearrangements were called productive when the CDR3 lacked stop codons and stayed in frame with V and J; all others were non-productive. CDR3 was defined by IMGT convention, running from the second conserved V-encoded cysteine to the conserved J-encoded phenylalanine. The earlier analysis of about 560 of the donors excluded any sequence lacking an unambiguous match to a single V gene segment. An earlier analysis of several hundred of the donors called V segments functional above 56.7% productive rearrangements and segregating when the between-donor standard deviation exceeded 5%. A statistical classification framework was developed to diagnose cytomegalovirus status using the catalog of TCR beta chain sequences. A later analysis assigned V and J genes by comparing TCR nucleotide sequences with IMGT/GENE-DB human TR gene sequences. In a later analysis, CDR3 sequences and most-parsimonious VDJ recombination scenarios were assigned using the TCRdist pipeline. A later analysis defined each TCR beta chain by its CDR3 amino acid sequence plus V-gene family, and excluded reads lacking a unique V-gene family. In a later analysis, several hundred highly shared, low-generation-probability nucleotide sequences were removed to address suspected cross-contamination and a sequencing artifact. A later analysis calculated a clonal expansion index for each public chain from normalized within-repertoire ranks of inferred template counts. In a later analysis, generation probabilities were computed using a VDJ recombination model fitted to out-of-frame rearrangements, and the results were checked against IGoR. In a later analysis, TCR-TCR, TCR-HLA and TCR-CMV co-occurrence was scored with hypergeometric tests, and a repertoire-size bias correction was applied to TCR pairs. To estimate false discovery rates, a later analysis permuted the HLA or CMV assignments 20 times. In a later analysis, co-occurring TCRs were grouped with DBSCAN, and TCRdist sequence similarity was added when clustering was performed within HLA-allele-positive subsets. Repertoires with fewer than 30,000 or more than 120,000 public chains were left out of co-occurrence clustering, as were four to six repertoires with anomalous nucleotide sharing. TCRdb holds this immuneACCESS table with in-frame rearrangements only. Some clones are missing; in checked studies, unresolved V genes explain under half, and the rest has no known cause. V, J and clone size are taken as reported in that table, and D and trimming were inferred from the DNA itself. Present in this sample are some 190,000 clones, just under 80% of which were seen just once. The ten biggest clones cover 1.5% to 2% of the sample.

To note about this clone: Its cognate antigen has yet to be identified. Base qualities are not recorded, but no much larger clone differs from it by a single base.

Sequencing input: PBMCs. The rearrangement combines TRBV29-1 with TRBJ1-1, and TRBD1 aligns with 7 junction nucleotides. This receptor was taken from a woman aged 25-40 years in good health and CMV-seronegative. The DNA sequence reads TGCAGCTCATGTACAGGGGTGGGCACTGAAGCTTTCTTT. Its amino acids are CSSCTGVGTEAFF.